This T cell receptor beta chain emerged from a study of blood T cell repertoires in COVID-19. Overall study context: There were acute and convalescent COVID-19 samples, and they came from the United States, Italy and Spain. Sources were T cells, B-cell-depleted T cells, or PBMCs; the material itself was cDNA or gDNA.

This table comes from immunoSEQ multiplex PCR, and its TCRdb copy is limited to in-frame clones, with some not included. This table has roughly 180,000 clones, about 84% appearing once. The recovered donors of Cohort 3 showed two negative PCRs, clearance, or symptom resolution. This TCR derives from a woman younger than 45 who had recovered from COVID-19. The material sequenced was PBMCs or T cells enriched from blood (not recorded which).

The CDR3 loop is CASSYLAGEEDEQFF. CDR3 coding DNA: TGTGCCAGCAGTTACCTGGCGGGAGAAGAAGATGAGCAGTTCTTC. The V call is TRBV6-5, the J call TRBJ2-1; 7 bases map to TRBD2. CDR1 and CDR2 from the germline V gene are MNHEY and SVGAGI. The CDR3 is 15 residues long. V dropped 2 bases and J dropped 8; count of bases not matched to a gene: 9.